The clone carrying this T cell receptor (beta chain) has a count of ten or more. TCRdb re-analysed the 5' RACE reads in MiXCR, keeping a single row per CDR3 protein. The sample has roughly 30,000 distinct CDR3 sequences; less than 8.5% are singletons. This sample is part of a study of neurological immune-mediated disorders. V dropped 6 bases and J dropped 1 base, with 14 bases sitting between them. CDR3 length equals 15 residues. Per germline, CDR1 SGHRS and CDR2 YFSETQ. The sequence was obtained from a woman aged 45 to 65 in good health. Sequenced material: PBMCs. The chain links TRBV5-1 to TRBJ2-1; tentatively, D is TRBD1 (6 bases). This CDR3 reads CASTRDITSYNEQFF. The CDR3 coding sequence is TGCGCCAGCACCCGGGACATAACATCCTACAATGAGCAGTTCTTC. Complete variable domain (other parts from reference TRBV5-1 and TRBJ2-1): KAGVTQTPRYLIKTRGQQVTLSCSPISGHRSVSWYQQTPGQGLQFLFEYFSETQRNKGNFPGRFSGRQFSNSRSEMNVSTLELGDSALYLCASTRDITSYNEQFFGPGTRLTVL.